This T cell receptor beta chain was identified in a study of cytomegalovirus exposure and HLA in healthy donors. The study's findings and limits: Cytomegalovirus association was listed for 164 TCR beta chains. Later analysis suggested links between common viral pathogens and several top significant clusters.

A single count supports this clone. Its antigen is not known. The germline V gene encodes CDR1 SGHTA and CDR2 FQGTGA. The CDR3 sequence is 14 residues long. Trimming took 3 bases from V and 4 from J; bases not matched to a gene: 4. The primer mix had 60 Vbeta and 13 Jbeta primers. Measured with immunoSEQ multiplex PCR; TCRdb has only the in-frame clones, and not every one. The sample consists of about 150,000 clones, roughly 80% of them appearing once. The clonotype comes from a woman in her 40s in good health and CMV-seronegative. The chain combines TRBV7-3 with TRBJ1-2, with 8 bases fitting TRBD1. Sequenced: PBMCs. The CDR3 DNA sequence: TGTGCCAGCAGCTTGGACAGGGTGGGCTATGGCTACACCTTC. Protein sequence: CASSLDRVGYGYTF.